This T cell receptor beta chain stems from a study of cytomegalovirus exposure and HLA in healthy donors. The donors were part of the validation cohort of 95 to 150 subjects. That cohort was separate from the first cohort, which comprised under 750 subjects. Repertoires were generated with immunoSEQ multiplex PCR, while TCRdb's copy carries only in-frame clones and drops some. Among hundreds of thousands of clones listed, just over 85% were seen once. This CDR3 contains 15 residues. From germline, CDR1 is MNHEY and CDR2 SVGAGI. Trimming took 0 bases from V and 2 from J, leaving 7 bases between them. The J gene is TRBJ2-2, the V gene TRBV6-5; D remains unclear. Sequencing was carried out using PBMCs. The TCR originated in a woman younger than 35 in good health and CMV-seronegative. The CDR3 protein is CASSYSVSNTGELFF. CDR3 in DNA: TGTGCCAGCAGTTACTCGGTTAGCAACACCGGGGAGCTGTTTTTT.